Listed below are T cell receptor beta chains from one sample, sequenced in a study of identifying expanded T cells in peripheral blood. Assay used: immunoSEQ multiplex PCR; TCRdb lists only in-frame clones, some missing. The sample records around 99,000 clones, about 88% being singletons. Source material: blood. Receptors originate from a person between 18 and 70 years old in good health. CDR3s include the opening cysteine and the closing phenylalanine or tryptophan. Fields, in order: V gene, J gene, clone size, D gene, CDR3 DNA, CDR3 protein. D genes are given only for firm matches. The size entry is marked missing in some rows and otherwise reads once, few, many or a size class.

v_gene: TRBV6-9
j_gene: TRBJ1-5
abundance: once
d_gene: .
CDR3nt: TGTGCCAGCAGTTACGATAGGGGGCAGCCCCAGCATTTT
CDR3aa: CASSYDRGQPQHF

v_gene: TRBV5-6
j_gene: TRBJ2-1
abundance: .
d_gene: TRBD2
CDR3nt: TGTGCCAGCAGCTTGGGGACTAGCTATGGACACAATGAGCAGTTCTTC
CDR3aa: CASSLGTSYGHNEQFF

v_gene: TRBV11-2
j_gene: TRBJ1-5
abundance: .
d_gene: .
CDR3nt: TGTGCCAGCGGGGCACAGGGCAATCAGCCCCAGCATTTT
CDR3aa: CASGAQGNQPQHF

v_gene: TRBV11-2
j_gene: TRBJ1-5
abundance: .
d_gene: .
CDR3nt: TGTGCCAGCAGCTTAGGCAAAGGGGGAGCTCAGCCCCAGCATTTT
CDR3aa: CASSLGKGGAQPQHF

v_gene: TRBV5-1
j_gene: TRBJ2-1
abundance: .
d_gene: TRBD1
CDR3nt: TGCGCCAGCAGCTTCGACCGGGACAGGACGTACAATGAGCAGTTCTTC
CDR3aa: CASSFDRDRTYNEQFF

v_gene: TRBV15
j_gene: TRBJ2-7
abundance: .
d_gene: .
CDR3nt: TGTGCCACCAGCAGAGATCGGGGTAAATACGAGCAGTACTTC
CDR3aa: CATSRDRGKYEQYF

v_gene: TRBV19
j_gene: TRBJ1-1
abundance: .
d_gene: .
CDR3nt: TGTGCCAGTAGTATCAGTGGGACGAACACTGAAGCTTTCTTT
CDR3aa: CASSISGTNTEAFF

v_gene: TRBV6-4
j_gene: TRBJ1-2
abundance: once
d_gene: .
CDR3nt: TGTGCCAGCAGTGAGGGTTTAGGGACCGGCTACACCTTC
CDR3aa: CASSEGLGTGYTF

v_gene: TRBV5-1
j_gene: TRBJ2-3
abundance: .
d_gene: .
CDR3nt: TGCGCCAGCAGCTTGGGAGGGACCCGCACAGATACGCAGTATTTT
CDR3aa: CASSLGGTRTDTQYF

v_gene: TRBV6-6
j_gene: TRBJ2-3
abundance: .
d_gene: TRBD1
CDR3nt: TGTGCCAGCAGTCCCAGACAGGGGGGTTGGTCGGATACGCAGTATTTT
CDR3aa: CASSPRQGGWSDTQYF

v_gene: TRBV11-2
j_gene: TRBJ2-5
abundance: .
d_gene: .
CDR3nt: TGTGCCAGCAGCTTCCACCAAGAGACCCAGTACTTC
CDR3aa: CASSFHQETQYF

v_gene: TRBV6-6
j_gene: TRBJ1-5
abundance: .
d_gene: .
CDR3nt: TGTGCCAGCCTAGCGGCAGGCAATCAGCCCCAGCATTTT
CDR3aa: CASLAAGNQPQHF

v_gene: TRBV5-1
j_gene: TRBJ2-7
abundance: few
d_gene: TRBD1
CDR3nt: TGCGCCAGCAGCTTGAGGTCCACAGGGGGCGACGAGCAGTACTTC
CDR3aa: CASSLRSTGGDEQYF

v_gene: TRBV28
j_gene: TRBJ2-4
abundance: few
d_gene: .
CDR3nt: TGTGCCAGCGCCGACATGCGGGCCCCCTCAAGTTTAGCCAAAAACATTCAGTACTTC
CDR3aa: CASADMRAPSSLAKNIQYF

v_gene: TRBV25-1
j_gene: TRBJ2-7
abundance: .
d_gene: TRBD1
CDR3nt: TGTGCCAGCAGTGAAAGTGGGACAGCAGACTACGAGCAGTACTTC
CDR3aa: CASSESGTADYEQYF

v_gene: TRBV5-1
j_gene: TRBJ2-1
abundance: .
d_gene: .
CDR3nt: TGCGCCAGCAAGGACACTAGCTCATACAATGAGCAGTTCTTC
CDR3aa: CASKDTSSYNEQFF

v_gene: TRBV15
j_gene: TRBJ1-1
abundance: .
d_gene: TRBD1
CDR3nt: TGTGCCACCAGCAGCACCGGGACAGCGCAGATAGAAGCTTTCTTT
CDR3aa: CATSSTGTAQIEAFF

v_gene: TRBV6-1
j_gene: TRBJ2-3
abundance: .
d_gene: TRBD1
CDR3nt: TGTGCCAGCAGTGTCCAGACAGGGGCCCTCACAGATACGCAGTATTTT
CDR3aa: CASSVQTGALTDTQYF

v_gene: TRBV2
j_gene: TRBJ2-1
abundance: once
d_gene: .
CDR3nt: TGTGCCAGCAGTGAAGCGCGGTTGAGAAATGAGCAGTTCTTC
CDR3aa: CASSEARLRNEQFF

v_gene: TRBV4-1
j_gene: TRBJ1-1
abundance: .
d_gene: .
CDR3nt: TGCGCCAGCAGCCAAGTTACGGGGTATGAAGCTTTCTTT
CDR3aa: CASSQVTGYEAFF

v_gene: TRBV30
j_gene: TRBJ1-1
abundance: .
d_gene: .
CDR3nt: TGTGCCTGGAGTGTACTGGCTGAAGCTTTCTTT
CDR3aa: CAWSVLAEAFF

v_gene: TRBV30
j_gene: TRBJ2-3
abundance: .
d_gene: .
CDR3nt: TGTGCCTGGAGTGTACCCGACAGCGACACAGATACGCAGTATTTT
CDR3aa: CAWSVPDSDTDTQYF

v_gene: TRBV7-2
j_gene: TRBJ1-2
abundance: .
d_gene: .
CDR3nt: TGTGCCAGCAGCTTATCAGGGGCCTCGAACTATGGCTACACCTTC
CDR3aa: CASSLSGASNYGYTF

v_gene: TRBV2
j_gene: TRBJ2-7
abundance: .
d_gene: .
CDR3nt: TGTGCCAGCAGTGAAAGGATTAGAGAGGACGAGCAGTACTTC
CDR3aa: CASSERIREDEQYF

v_gene: TRBV7-6
j_gene: TRBJ1-5
abundance: .
d_gene: .
CDR3nt: TGTGCCAGCAGCTTAAGGGGTCAGCCCCAGCATTTT
CDR3aa: CASSLRGQPQHF

v_gene: TRBV11-2
j_gene: TRBJ2-1
abundance: .
d_gene: .
CDR3nt: TGTGCCAGCAGCCTCCAAAACGGGGGAAGTGAGCAGTTCTTC
CDR3aa: CASSLQNGGSEQFF

v_gene: TRBV28
j_gene: TRBJ2-1
abundance: .
d_gene: TRBD2
CDR3nt: TGTGCCAGCAGCCCCCCTAGCGGGAGAGCGTCCTACAATGAGCAGTTCTTC
CDR3aa: CASSPPSGRASYNEQFF

v_gene: TRBV20-1
j_gene: TRBJ1-1
abundance: .
d_gene: .
CDR3nt: TGCAGTGCCCGTGTCCGTTTTGAAGCTTTCTTT
CDR3aa: CSARVRFEAFF

v_gene: TRBV9
j_gene: TRBJ2-3
abundance: .
d_gene: .
CDR3nt: TGTGCCAGCAGCCTAATGAACACGGGAGATACGCAGTATTTT
CDR3aa: CASSLMNTGDTQYF

v_gene: TRBV19
j_gene: TRBJ1-5
abundance: few
d_gene: TRBD1
CDR3nt: TGTGCCAGTAGCAGTGGACAGGGCTTCAATCAGCCCCAGCATTTT
CDR3aa: CASSSGQGFNQPQHF

v_gene: TRBV19
j_gene: TRBJ2-7
abundance: .
d_gene: .
CDR3nt: TGTGCCAGTAGTGGCAGGGGCTCGCCCTACGAGCAGTACTTC
CDR3aa: CASSGRGSPYEQYF

v_gene: TRBV6-1
j_gene: TRBJ1-2
abundance: .
d_gene: .
CDR3nt: TGTGCCAGCAGTGCAACCGGACAGTCAATCTATGGCTACACCTTC
CDR3aa: CASSATGQSIYGYTF

v_gene: TRBV5-4
j_gene: TRBJ1-5
abundance: medium-sized
d_gene: .
CDR3nt: TGTGCCAGCAGCTCTTCACGAGATAATCAGCCCCAGCATTTT
CDR3aa: CASSSSRDNQPQHF

v_gene: TRBV6-5
j_gene: TRBJ1-4
abundance: .
d_gene: .
CDR3nt: TGTGCCAGCAGTTACGGGCAGACTAATGAAAAACTGTTTTTT
CDR3aa: CASSYGQTNEKLFF